What follows are 20 T cell receptor beta chains derived from one specimen sequenced in a study of T-cell reconstitution after alpha-beta-depleted transplantation in children. For TCRbeta, the library was prepared with unique molecular identifiers. MiXCR, applied by TCRdb to the PCR reads, yields one record per CDR3 protein. Here the sample spans about 200,000 distinct CDR3 sequences, approximately 8% being singletons. This material consisted of PBMCs, mostly from graft donor cells, taken 360 days after TCRalphabeta/CD19-depleted stem cell transplant. The origin of the receptors is a male patient aged 2 to 9 who had a stem cell transplant for acute myeloid leukemia, so the T cells may come from the graft donor.

This clonotype came up a few times. The chain links TRBV24-1 to TRBJ1-5, with 9 bases lining up with TRBD1. J was trimmed by 5 bases and V by 3 bases; bases with no gene match: 1. The CDR3 runs to 14 residues. Germline V gene lookup returns CDR1 KGHDR and CDR2 SFDVKD. In DNA form, the CDR3 reads TGTGCCACCAGTGATAGGACAGGGGATCAGCCCCAGCATTTT. Translated: CATSDRTGDQPQHF.

The V and J genes are TRBV20-1 and TRBJ2-5; a possible D gene is TRBD1 (5 bases). The CDR3 is 13 amino acids. Germline assignment: CDR1 DFQATT and CDR2 SNEGSKA (reference sequence). V was pared by 6 bases and J by 0 bases, with 11 bases between. The CDR3 DNA is TGCAGTGCATGGGGCAGAAACCAAGAGACCCAGTACTTC. Translated: CSAWGRNQETQYF.

This sequence joins TRBV5-1 and TRBJ2-1; D not resolved. Germline CDR1 is SGHRS and CDR2 is YFSETQ. The CDR3 length is 15 residues. V was pared by 4 bases and J by 0 bases, with 11 bases between. The CDR3 sequence: CASSALSSSYNEQFF. For the CDR3, the DNA is TGCGCCAGCAGCGCCCTCTCGAGCTCCTACAATGAGCAGTTCTTC. The entire variable domain, with the rest obtained from reference TRBV5-1 and TRBJ2-1, is as follows: KAGVTQTPRYLIKTRGQQVTLSCSPISGHRSVSWYQQTPGQGLQFLFEYFSETQRNKGNFPGRFSGRQFSNSRSEMNVSTLELGDSALYLCASSALSSSYNEQFFGPGTRLTVL.

The chain uses TRBV20-1 and TRBJ2-3; 9 nucleotides agree with TRBD2. Germline lookup yields CDR1 DFQATT and CDR2 SNEGSKA (reference sequence). This CDR3 comprises 13 residues. V lost 1 base, J lost 7 bases, and 3 bases stayed unmatched. CDR3 amino acids: CSARASGMNTQYF. The DNA of the CDR3 is TGCAGTGCTAGAGCTAGCGGGATGAATACGCAGTATTTT.

This clonotype was seen many times. The V and J genes are TRBV4-1 and TRBJ2-3; D remains ambiguous. The germline V gene has CDR1 MGHRA and CDR2 YSYEKL. This CDR3 contains 17 residues. V shed 6 bases and J shed 1 base, with 20 bases lying between them. The CDR3 bases are TGCGCCAGCAGAGCTCCCCGTAAGCAAGTCGGCACAGATACGCAGTATTTT. This gives the protein CASRAPRKQVGTDTQYF.

This clonotype was seen many times. The junction shows a germline mismatch at one end, possibly a read error. The chain combines TRBV5-1 with TRBJ2-5; 7 nucleotides align to TRBD1. CDR1 SGHRS and CDR2 YFSETQ come from the germline V gene. The CDR3 consists of 14 residues. CDR3 bases: TGTGCCAGCAGTTTGGGGGACAGCCAAGAGACCCAGTACTTC. Its protein is CASSLGDSQETQYF.

This clonotype showed up many times. The rearrangement joins TRBV19 to TRBJ2-3; D may be TRBD2 (6 bases). This CDR3 region has 16 residues. Per germline, CDR1 LNHDA and CDR2 SQIVND (reference sequence). V was cut by 10 bases and J by 5 bases, with 25 bases left in between. DNA of the CDR3: TGTGCCACCAGTAGTCCAAACGGGGGTTCCAAAGATACGCAGTATTTT. Translation: CATSSPNGGSKDTQYF.

This clonotype was counted between two and nine times. The chain recombines TRBV4-1 with TRBJ2-7; TRBD2 agrees at 11 bases. The germline gives CDR1 MGHRA, CDR2 YSYEKL. The V and J ends lost 0 bases and 1 base, in that order; junction bases with no gene match: 11. The CDR3 runs 19 residues. The CDR3 spells CASSQDRGLTSGESYEQYF. The CDR3 DNA reads TGCGCCAGCAGCCAAGACAGGGGGCTGACTAGCGGGGAGTCCTACGAGCAGTACTTC.

This clonotype came up a few times. This chain uses TRBV5-1 with TRBJ2-7; no reliable D call. The ends were cut back, 4 bases at V and 5 bases at J, with 10 bases in the middle. Germline values: CDR1 SGHRS, CDR2 YFSETQ. This CDR3 has 12 amino acids. The CDR3 nucleotides are TGCGCCAGCAGCCCCGCGCCGGACGAGCAGTACTTC. Its protein product is CASSPAPDEQYF.

This clonotype has at least ten counts. CDR3: CASSITASGANVLTF. The CDR3 DNA reads as TGCGCCAGCAGCATTACAGCCTCTGGGGCCAACGTCCTGACTTTC. This chain joins TRBV5-1 and TRBJ2-6, with D uncertain. The length of the CDR3 is 15 residues. Per the germline V gene, CDR1 is SGHRS and CDR2 is YFSETQ. Trimming left V 4 bases short and J 0 bases short, with 8 bases between.

This sequence joins TRBV6-1 and TRBJ2-5, with TRBD2 identical over 15 bases. With 4 bases clipped from V and 5 bases from J, the junction kept 2 bases outside the gene matches. The CDR3 covers 15 residues. CDR1 and CDR2 from the germline V gene are MNHNS and SASEGT. Here the CDR3 DNA reads TGTGCCAGCAGTGCCGGGACTAGCGGGGGGGAGACCCAGTACTTC. Protein: CASSAGTSGGETQYF.

The genes are TRBV7-2 and TRBJ2-3, with 15 bases fitting TRBD2. This CDR3 is built from 17 residues. J gave up 0 bases and V 3 bases, and 1 base lay outside the gene matches. Germline lookup yields CDR1 SGHTA and CDR2 FQGNSA. The CDR3 is CASSFGTSGRSTDTQYF. CDR3 nucleotide sequence: TGTGCCAGCAGCTTTGGGACTAGCGGGAGGAGCACAGATACGCAGTATTTT. The full variable domain, rest sourced from reference TRBV7-2 and TRBJ2-3, is GAGVSQSPSNKVTEKGKDVELRCDPISGHTALYWYRQSLGQGLEFLIYFQGNSAPDKSGLPSDRFSAERTGGSVSTLTIQRTQQEDSAVYLCASSFGTSGRSTDTQYFGPGTRLTVL.

V is TRBV10-3 and J is TRBJ2-3; tentative D call: TRBD1 (5 bases). Germline V gene sequence: CDR1 ENHRY, CDR2 SYGVKD. V dropped 3 bases and J dropped 2 bases, with 15 bases sitting between them. CDR3 size: 16 residues. The CDR3 region is CAISDHGIGATDTQYF. In DNA form, the CDR3 reads TGTGCCATCAGTGACCACGGAATAGGGGCCACAGATACGCAGTATTTT.

Only a few counts were recorded for this clonotype. The chain has TRBV20-1 and TRBJ2-2, with D perhaps matching TRBD1 or TRBD2 (5 bases each). The V gene's germline CDR1 is DFQATT and CDR2 SNEGSKA (reference sequence). Between the trimmed V and J ends, which lost 2 bases and 2 bases, there was a span of 12 bases. CDR3 size: 15 residues. The CDR3 DNA reads as TGCAGTGCTAGACAGGGACGGCTTAACACCGGGGAGCTGTTTTTT. It codes for CSARQGRLNTGELFF.

This clonotype appeared a few times. The chain joins TRBV11-2 to TRBJ2-2; 9 nucleotides align to TRBD2. CDR3 length: 17 residues. Germline V lookup: CDR1 SGHAT, CDR2 FQNNGV. After removal of 0 bases from V and 8 bases from J, the junction contained 10 bases not matched to a gene. The DNA for the CDR3 is TGTGCCAGCAGCTTAGATCCCATAGCGGGAGCGAGAGGGGAGCTGTTTTTT. Its translation: CASSLDPIAGARGELFF.

This clonotype was counted many times. V and J are TRBV12-3 or TRBV12-4 and TRBJ2-5, with 8 bases aligning to TRBD1. Unmatched junction bases numbered 6, after V lost 6 bases and J lost 3 bases. CDR3 length: 14 residues. CDR3 in DNA: TGTGCCAGCAGCTCTACAGGGGGAGAAGAGACCCAGTACTTC. Its protein is CASSSTGGEETQYF.

A few counts support this clonotype. V gene TRBV4-3 combines with J gene TRBJ2-5; 7 nucleotides agree with TRBD2. The CDR3 sequence is 14 residues long. After removal of 1 base from V and 3 bases from J, the junction contained 2 bases not matched to a gene. The germline gives CDR1 LGHNA, CDR2 YSLEER. In DNA, the CDR3 is TGCGCCAGCAGCCAAGGGCTAGCGGAAGAGACCCAGTACTTC. The encoded protein is CASSQGLAEETQYF.

This clonotype was detected many times. This rearrangement joins TRBV5-1 to TRBJ2-1; TRBD1 agrees at 8 bases. V lost 4 bases to trimming and J lost 4 bases; unmatched junction nucleotides: 25. This CDR3 contains 21 residues. Germline V gene sequence: CDR1 SGHRS, CDR2 YFSETQ. CDR3 in amino acids: CASSLRDRTKGLLFKYNEQFF. Written as DNA, the CDR3 is TGCGCCAGCAGCCTCCGGGACAGGACTAAGGGACTCCTCTTTAAATACAATGAGCAGTTCTTC.

This clonotype was picked up many times. The chain joins TRBV29-1 to TRBJ1-1; TRBD1 aligns across 8 bases. Trimming took 4 bases from V and 3 from J; bases not matched to a gene: 4. The CDR3 is 13 residues long. The germline gives CDR1 SQVTM, CDR2 ANQGSEA. The CDR3, as DNA: TGCAGCGTTGTGGGCAGGGGGCACACTGAAGCTTTCTTT. Amino acids: CSVVGRGHTEAFF.

This chain joins TRBV5-1 and TRBJ2-1; tentative D call: TRBD2 (6 bases). Per the germline V gene, CDR1 is SGHRS and CDR2 is YFSETQ. This CDR3 comprises 14 residues. Deletions cut 4 bases from V and 5 bases from J, with 13 bases between. CDR3 in amino acids: CASSTGGSNNEQFF. The CDR3, as DNA: TGCGCCAGCAGCACCGGGGGTTCCAACAATGAGCAGTTCTTC.